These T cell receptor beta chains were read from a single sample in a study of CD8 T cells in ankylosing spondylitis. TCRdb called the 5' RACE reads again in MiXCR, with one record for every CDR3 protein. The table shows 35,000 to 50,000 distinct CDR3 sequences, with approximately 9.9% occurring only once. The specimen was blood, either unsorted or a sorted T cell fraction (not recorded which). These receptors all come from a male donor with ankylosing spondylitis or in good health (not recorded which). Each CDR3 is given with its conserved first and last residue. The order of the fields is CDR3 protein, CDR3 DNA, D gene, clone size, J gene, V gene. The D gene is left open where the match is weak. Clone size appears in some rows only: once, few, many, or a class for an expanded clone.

CDR3 protein: CASSVIRDLTTTDTQYF
CDR3 DNA: TGCGCCAGCAGCGTAATCAGGGACCTAACGACCACAGATACGCAGTATTTT
D gene: -
clone size: many
J gene: TRBJ2-3
V gene: TRBV5-1

CDR3 protein: CSATRGYEQYF
CDR3 DNA: TGCAGTGCTACCCGGGGTTACGAGCAGTACTTC
D gene: -
clone size: many
J gene: TRBJ2-7
V gene: TRBV20-1

CDR3 protein: CASSQGLATYNEQFF
CDR3 DNA: TGTGCCAGCAGCCAAGGACTAGCTACCTACAATGAGCAGTTCTTC
D gene: TRBD2
clone size: many
J gene: TRBJ2-1
V gene: TRBV6-1

CDR3 protein: CASSPTGANYGYTF
CDR3 DNA: TGTGCCAGCAGCCCGACGGGAGCTAACTATGGCTACACCTTC
D gene: -
clone size: many
J gene: TRBJ1-2
V gene: TRBV12-3/TRBV12-4

CDR3 protein: CASSTYRYPNTGELFF
CDR3 DNA: TGTGCCAGCAGTACTTACAGATATCCGAACACCGGGGAGCTGTTTTTT
D gene: -
clone size: many
J gene: TRBJ2-2
V gene: TRBV12-3/TRBV12-4

CDR3 protein: CASSSGGDTQYF
CDR3 DNA: TGTGCCAGCAGCTCCGGGGGAGATACGCAGTATTTT
D gene: -
clone size: many
J gene: TRBJ2-3
V gene: TRBV5-6

CDR3 protein: CAWSRLAGGYNEQFF
CDR3 DNA: TGTGCCTGGAGTCGTCTAGCGGGGGGGTACAATGAGCAGTTCTTC
D gene: TRBD2
clone size: -
J gene: TRBJ2-1
V gene: TRBV30

CDR3 protein: CASSWGANEKLFF
CDR3 DNA: TGTGCCAGCAGTTGGGGGGCAAATGAAAAACTGTTTTTT
D gene: -
clone size: many
J gene: TRBJ1-4
V gene: TRBV6-5

CDR3 protein: CASARDRPLAKNIQYF
CDR3 DNA: TGTGCCAGCGCCAGGGACAGACCCCTAGCCAAAAACATTCAGTACTTC
D gene: TRBD1
clone size: few
J gene: TRBJ2-4
V gene: TRBV7-2

CDR3 protein: CASSSRTDYEQYF
CDR3 DNA: TGTGCCAGCTCATCCAGGACCGACTACGAGCAGTACTTC
D gene: -
clone size: few
J gene: TRBJ2-7
V gene: TRBV18

CDR3 protein: CASNLAGYGYTF
CDR3 DNA: TGTGCCAGCAATCTGGCAGGGTATGGCTACACCTTC
D gene: -
clone size: -
J gene: TRBJ1-2
V gene: TRBV3-1

CDR3 protein: CASSPRDNYNEQFF
CDR3 DNA: TGTGCCAGCAGCCCCCGGGACAACTACAATGAGCAGTTCTTC
D gene: -
clone size: many
J gene: TRBJ2-1
V gene: TRBV12-3/TRBV12-4

CDR3 protein: CASSTNSGRDQGAFF
CDR3 DNA: TGTGCCAGCAGCACAAACTCGGGACGGGATCAGGGAGCTTTCTTT
D gene: -
clone size: many
J gene: TRBJ1-1
V gene: TRBV12-3/TRBV12-4

CDR3 protein: CASSFGVSGANVLTF
CDR3 DNA: TGTGCCAGCAGTTTTGGAGTGTCTGGGGCCAACGTCCTGACTTTC
D gene: -
clone size: many
J gene: TRBJ2-6
V gene: TRBV28

CDR3 protein: CASSLTDTEAFF
CDR3 DNA: TGCGCCAGCAGCCTGACGGACACTGAAGCTTTCTTT
D gene: -
clone size: many
J gene: TRBJ1-1
V gene: TRBV5-1

CDR3 protein: CASSLQTNTEAFF
CDR3 DNA: TGTGCCAGCTCACTCCAGACGAACACTGAAGCTTTCTTT
D gene: -
clone size: -
J gene: TRBJ1-1
V gene: TRBV18

CDR3 protein: CAWSVSRSGANVLTF
CDR3 DNA: TGTGCCTGGAGTGTAAGCCGGTCCGGGGCCAACGTCCTGACTTTC
D gene: -
clone size: -
J gene: TRBJ2-6
V gene: TRBV30

CDR3 protein: CASSPDGSGNTIYF
CDR3 DNA: TGCGCCAGCAGCCCAGATGGCTCTGGAAACACCATATATTTT
D gene: -
clone size: many
J gene: TRBJ1-3
V gene: TRBV5-1

CDR3 protein: CASSHLTGNGYTF
CDR3 DNA: TGTGCCAGCAGCCACCTGACAGGGAATGGCTACACCTTC
D gene: TRBD1
clone size: -
J gene: TRBJ1-2
V gene: TRBV11-2

CDR3 protein: CASSLASSSSEQYF
CDR3 DNA: TGTGCCAGCAGCTTGGCATCTAGCTCCTCCGAGCAGTACTTC
D gene: -
clone size: -
J gene: TRBJ2-7
V gene: TRBV7-2

CDR3 protein: CASSLGANTGELFF
CDR3 DNA: TGTGCCAGCAGCCTTGGGGCGAACACCGGGGAGCTGTTTTTT
D gene: -
clone size: many
J gene: TRBJ2-2
V gene: TRBV9

CDR3 protein: CASSQERGGPEQFF
CDR3 DNA: TGTGCCAGCAGCCAAGAGCGGGGGGGCCCTGAGCAGTTCTTC
D gene: TRBD2
clone size: few
J gene: TRBJ2-1
V gene: TRBV4-2

CDR3 protein: CASSLGDRVPSPLHF
CDR3 DNA: TGCGCCAGCAGCTTGGGGGACAGGGTTCCCTCACCCCTCCACTTT
D gene: TRBD1
clone size: many
J gene: TRBJ1-6
V gene: TRBV5-1

CDR3 protein: CSAARPNQPQHF
CDR3 DNA: TGCAGTGCTGCTCGACCCAATCAGCCCCAGCATTTT
D gene: -
clone size: many
J gene: TRBJ1-5
V gene: TRBV20-1

CDR3 protein: CASSPLGRTGSAGELFF
CDR3 DNA: TGTGCCAGCAGCCCCCTAGGCCGAACGGGTAGCGCCGGGGAGCTGTTTTTT
D gene: -
clone size: few
J gene: TRBJ2-2
V gene: TRBV9

CDR3 protein: CAPNPGEQPQHF
CDR3 DNA: TGTGCCCCTAACCCCGGGGAGCAGCCCCAGCATTTT
D gene: -
clone size: many
J gene: TRBJ1-5
V gene: TRBV10-3

CDR3 protein: CASSPTSGGGITGELFF
CDR3 DNA: TGTGCCAGCAGTCCTACTAGCGGGGGGGGGATTACCGGGGAGCTGTTTTTT
D gene: TRBD2
clone size: -
J gene: TRBJ2-2
V gene: TRBV6-1

CDR3 protein: CASSLSGDSINEQFF
CDR3 DNA: TGTGCCAGCAGTTTGAGTGGGGACAGCATCAATGAGCAGTTCTTC
D gene: TRBD1
clone size: -
J gene: TRBJ2-1
V gene: TRBV27

CDR3 protein: CASSPSRGLADTQYF
CDR3 DNA: TGTGCCAGTAGTCCCTCCAGGGGTTTAGCAGATACGCAGTATTTT
D gene: -
clone size: many
J gene: TRBJ2-3
V gene: TRBV19

CDR3 protein: CASSIQRSTYEQYF
CDR3 DNA: TGTGCCAGTAGTATCCAGCGGAGCACTTACGAGCAGTACTTC
D gene: -
clone size: few
J gene: TRBJ2-7
V gene: TRBV19

CDR3 protein: CASSLGGPPSYEQYF
CDR3 DNA: TGTGCCAGCAGCTTAGGGGGCCCGCCCTCCTACGAGCAGTACTTC
D gene: -
clone size: few
J gene: TRBJ2-7
V gene: TRBV7-7

CDR3 protein: CASSFDSDNEQFF
CDR3 DNA: TGTGCCAGCAGTTTTGACAGCGACAATGAGCAGTTCTTC
D gene: -
clone size: many
J gene: TRBJ2-1
V gene: TRBV6-2/TRBV6-3

CDR3 protein: CASSLSWNTAYEQYF
CDR3 DNA: TGTGCCAGCAGCCTCAGTTGGAACACGGCCTACGAGCAGTACTTC
D gene: -
clone size: many
J gene: TRBJ2-7
V gene: TRBV3-1

CDR3 protein: CASSSPLGTGPNEKLFF
CDR3 DNA: TGTGCCAGCAGTTCTCCCTTAGGGACAGGACCTAATGAAAAACTGTTTTTT
D gene: TRBD1
clone size: many
J gene: TRBJ1-4
V gene: TRBV12-3/TRBV12-4

CDR3 protein: CALRPATFQWNTEAFF
CDR3 DNA: TGTGCCCTGCGACCGGCGACATTTCAATGGAACACTGAAGCTTTCTTT
D gene: -
clone size: few
J gene: TRBJ1-1
V gene: TRBV21-1

CDR3 protein: CASWADREYEQYF
CDR3 DNA: TGTGCCAGCTGGGCCGACAGGGAGTACGAGCAGTACTTC
D gene: -
clone size: many
J gene: TRBJ2-7
V gene: TRBV21-1

CDR3 protein: CASSLEQIGTTEAFF
CDR3 DNA: TGCGCCAGCAGCCTGGAACAGATAGGGACAACTGAAGCTTTCTTT
D gene: -
clone size: many
J gene: TRBJ1-1
V gene: TRBV5-1

CDR3 protein: CASSLWTGYGQQETQYF
CDR3 DNA: TGCGCCAGCAGCTTGTGGACAGGCTACGGCCAACAAGAGACCCAGTACTTC
D gene: TRBD1
clone size: many
J gene: TRBJ2-5
V gene: TRBV5-1

CDR3 protein: CASSPTMNTEAFF
CDR3 DNA: TGTGCCAGCTCACCCACTATGAACACTGAAGCTTTCTTT
D gene: -
clone size: many
J gene: TRBJ1-1
V gene: TRBV18

CDR3 protein: CASSYGQAPYNEQFF
CDR3 DNA: TGTGCCAGCAGTTACGGACAGGCTCCGTACAATGAGCAGTTCTTC
D gene: TRBD1
clone size: many
J gene: TRBJ2-1
V gene: TRBV12-3/TRBV12-4

CDR3 protein: CASSYGALGDTQYF
CDR3 DNA: TGTGCCAGCAGTTACGGGGCTCTAGGAGATACGCAGTATTTT
D gene: -
clone size: few
J gene: TRBJ2-3
V gene: TRBV6-5

CDR3 protein: CASSLDRTGNEQFF
CDR3 DNA: TGTGCCAGCAGTTTAGATAGGACAGGCAATGAGCAGTTCTTC
D gene: TRBD1
clone size: many
J gene: TRBJ2-1
V gene: TRBV27

CDR3 protein: CSARRPGQVSYEQYF
CDR3 DNA: TGCAGTGCTAGACGACCGGGACAGGTCTCCTACGAGCAGTACTTC
D gene: TRBD1
clone size: many
J gene: TRBJ2-7
V gene: TRBV20-1

CDR3 protein: CASSQGEGGYEQYF
CDR3 DNA: TGTGCCAGCAGCCAAGGAGAGGGGGGCTACGAGCAGTACTTC
D gene: -
clone size: many
J gene: TRBJ2-7
V gene: TRBV3-1

CDR3 protein: CASRRTRNRETQYF
CDR3 DNA: TGTGCCAGCAGGAGGACACGGAATCGGGAGACCCAGTACTTC
D gene: -
clone size: few
J gene: TRBJ2-5
V gene: TRBV12-3/TRBV12-4

CDR3 protein: CASSEPGLAKNIQYF
CDR3 DNA: TGTGCCAGCAGTGAACCGGGTCTAGCCAAAAACATTCAGTACTTC
D gene: -
clone size: many
J gene: TRBJ2-4
V gene: TRBV25-1

CDR3 protein: CASSPHFPEGSGGYTF
CDR3 DNA: TGTGCCAGCAGCCCCCACTTCCCCGAGGGGTCGGGTGGCTACACCTTC
D gene: -
clone size: few
J gene: TRBJ1-2
V gene: TRBV9

CDR3 protein: CASSLEGGDYNEQFF
CDR3 DNA: TGCGCCAGCAGCTTAGAGGGGGGGGACTACAATGAGCAGTTCTTC
D gene: -
clone size: -
J gene: TRBJ2-1
V gene: TRBV5-1

CDR3 protein: CSALLAGVPHTQYF
CDR3 DNA: TGCAGTGCATTACTAGCGGGGGTTCCGCATACGCAGTATTTT
D gene: TRBD2
clone size: many
J gene: TRBJ2-3
V gene: TRBV20-1

CDR3 protein: CASLDRVASPLHF
CDR3 DNA: TGTGCCAGTCTCGACAGGGTCGCTTCACCCCTCCACTTT
D gene: TRBD1
clone size: many
J gene: TRBJ1-6
V gene: TRBV6-1

CDR3 protein: CASSQDYNEQFF
CDR3 DNA: TGCGCCAGCAGCCAGGACTACAATGAGCAGTTCTTC
D gene: -
clone size: many
J gene: TRBJ2-1
V gene: TRBV5-1

CDR3 protein: CASSLVGTDNEKLFF
CDR3 DNA: TGTGCCAGCAGCTTAGTCGGGACGGATAATGAAAAACTGTTTTTT
D gene: -
clone size: -
J gene: TRBJ1-4
V gene: TRBV7-6

CDR3 protein: CASSLGLAGGHNEQFF
CDR3 DNA: TGCGCCAGCAGCCTCGGACTAGCGGGGGGACACAATGAGCAGTTCTTC
D gene: TRBD2
clone size: many
J gene: TRBJ2-1
V gene: TRBV5-1

CDR3 protein: CSVGPGSTEAFF
CDR3 DNA: TGCAGCGTTGGTCCAGGGTCCACTGAAGCTTTCTTT
D gene: -
clone size: medium-sized
J gene: TRBJ1-1
V gene: TRBV29-1

CDR3 protein: CSVTGLYSYEQYF
CDR3 DNA: TGCAGCGTTACAGGATTGTACTCCTACGAGCAGTACTTC
D gene: -
clone size: many
J gene: TRBJ2-7
V gene: TRBV29-1